This paragraph covers one T cell receptor (beta chain) sequence. Its antigen is not identified. This table comes from immunoSEQ multiplex PCR, and its TCRdb copy is limited to in-frame clones, with some not included. The sample consists of 23,000 or so clones, about 95% of them appearing once. This entry is derived from a study of graft-versus-host responses after intestinal transplantation. Study findings and constraints: Recipient-marrow GvH clones were detected, some having first appeared in ileum or blood. Subjects displaying graft-donor T cell macrochimerism possessed elevated graft-versus-host to host-versus-graft clonal ratios inside allografts. Peak circulating GvH clone levels were associated with early post-transplant HvG declines.

Sequencing used PBMCs, obtained nearly 31 days after intestinal transplant. The source of this sequence is a human patient who received an intestinal transplant, so some T cells may come from the graft donor.

CDR3 residues: CASSIDLGFGTDTQYF. The CDR3 nucleotides are TGTGCCAGTAGTATAGATCTAGGGTTCGGGACAGATACGCAGTATTTT. This chain joins TRBV19 and TRBJ2-3, with no clear D. Germline CDR1 and CDR2: LNHDA and SQIVND (reference sequence). Trimming pared 0 bases from V and 3 bases from J, leaving 13 bases between. The CDR3 is 16 residues long.